The entry below describes one T cell receptor beta chain. What this receptor recognizes is not known. Base qualities are missing; no much larger clone stands one base away. The data originate from a study of T-cell memory formation after mild COVID-19 (dated by TCRdb to about 2021). Broadly, across the study: Most TCR sequence clusters were specific to one of the two donors. In two donors, T-cell clones that expanded and contracted after mild COVID-19 were followed by sequencing TCRalpha and TCRbeta repertoires longitudinally. The cohort comprised two young, previously healthy adult volunteers, one female and one male.

This sample was sequenced with an Illumina NovaSeq 6000. cDNA libraries for TCRalpha and TCRbeta were prepared by 5'RACE using constant-segment primers, with sample barcodes and unique molecular identifiers added. RNA was extracted from every sample with Trizol reagent. The libraries were amplified in two PCR steps, and the second step added a second sample barcode and Illumina TruSeq adapters. Sequencing of the libraries was done on an Illumina NovaSeq, producing 2 x 150 bp paired-end reads. For the original study's pipeline: Demultiplexing of reads and collapsing into UMI-guided consensus sequences were performed with migec v1.2.7. Using mixcr v2.1.11, UMI consensuses were aligned to TRA and TRB V and J templates and then assembled into clonotypes. Expanded or contracted clonotypes were those called significant by both edgeR and NoisET, with noise models trained on biological replicates. edgeR calls used a false discovery rate-adjusted p below 0.01 and a log2 fold-change threshold of 1. As an exploratory analysis of dynamics, max-normalized trajectories of the 1000 most abundant clonotypes were examined with PCA combined with hierarchical clustering. Each responding clone was given a CD4 or CD8 phenotype based on the CD4+ and CD8+ repertoires, which had been sequenced separately. TCRdb reworked the public reads: Q25 trimming with fastp, MiXCR clone assembly, productive beta chains retained. Rows matching on CDR3 protein sequence are summarized as one entry with the most common DNA and genes. These V and J calls derive from TCRdb rather than the authors' analysis. For this sample the table gives under 300,000 distinct CDR3 sequences, of which over 9% were detected only once. The top ten hold 22% of the sample.

What the authors observed across the whole study: Contracting CD4+ clones turned up mainly in the CM and EM memory subsets, whereas EMRA was where CD8+ clones were enriched. Only a couple of mild cases were covered by the study, and larger cohorts that include severe cases with pre-infection samples were considered necessary. The second-wave clones that peaked on day 37 were not confirmed to be SARS-CoV-2 specific. Clones that contracted from day 15 to 85 showed balanced CD4/CD8 phenotypes, whereas a second wave of clones that expanded from day 15 to 37 leaned towards CD4+. The detection of some responding clones in pre-infection memory suggests that pre-existing cross-reactive memory T cells joined the SARS-CoV-2 response.

From the cysteine up to the phenylalanine, the CDR3 has a length of 15 residues. This entry keeps only the CDR3 DNA: 45 bases, framed from base 1. The germline V gene gives CDR1 as SGHTA and CDR2 as FQGNSA. Trimming removed 3 bases from V and 3 bases from J, leaving 12 bases between the germline ends. Ficoll-Paque density gradient centrifugation was used to isolate PBMCs. The chain employs TRBV7-2 and TRBJ1-5; too little of a D gene remains to name it. Material for sequencing was PBMCs or a T cell subset sorted from them (not recorded which). The TCR sequence derives from a man aged 18 to 30 who had mild COVID-19 (a few samples of this study predate the infection). The sample titles of this study are shuffled in the database, so cell type and time point are left out; the donor was told from shared clones. The CDR3 region has the sequence CASSFVEGYNQPQHF. The bases are TGTGCCAGCAGCTTTGTTGAGGGTTACAATCAGCCCCAGCATTTT.